This T cell receptor (beta chain) is drawn from a study of naive and memory T cell subsets. Points from the study as a whole: This RNA-based method may be sensitive to activation-related transcript changes.

The library had UMIs added by 3' ligation of an oligonucleotide to TCR cDNA. Input was about 1 to 1000 ng of DNase-treated total RNA without cell sorting. Ligated cDNA underwent four rounds of PCR with nested alpha and beta constant region primers and SP2. A single record per CDR3 protein comes from TCRdb applying MiXCR to the 5' RACE reads. The sample has more than 55,000 distinct CDR3 sequences, roughly 7.5% seen once. This clonotype showed up just a few times. Antigen unknown. At one of its ends the junction is not consistent with the germline gene, which may arise from a read error. Germline loops: CDR1 SGHAT, CDR2 FQNNGV. The CDR3 length is 16 residues.

The source is a female donor in good health. The chain uses TRBV11-2 and TRBJ2-3; D possibly matches TRBD1 or TRBD2 (6 bases each). Here the CDR3 reads CASSEGGRPSTDTQYF. DNA for the CDR3: TGTGCCAGCAGCGAGGGGGGCAGGCCGAGCACGGATACGCAGTATTTT.